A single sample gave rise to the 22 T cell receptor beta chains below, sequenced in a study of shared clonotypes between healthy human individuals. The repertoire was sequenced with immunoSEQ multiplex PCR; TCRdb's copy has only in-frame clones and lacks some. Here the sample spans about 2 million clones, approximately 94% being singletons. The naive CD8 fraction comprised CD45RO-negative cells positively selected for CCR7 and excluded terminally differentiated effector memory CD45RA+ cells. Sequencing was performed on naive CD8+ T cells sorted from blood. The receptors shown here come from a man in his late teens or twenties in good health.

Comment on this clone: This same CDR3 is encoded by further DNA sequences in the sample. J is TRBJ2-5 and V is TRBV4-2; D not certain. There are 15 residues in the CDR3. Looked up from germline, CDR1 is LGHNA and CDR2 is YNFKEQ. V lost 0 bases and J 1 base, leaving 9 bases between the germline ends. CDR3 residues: CASSQDLELQETQYF. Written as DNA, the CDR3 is TGTGCCAGCAGCCAAGATCTGGAGCTCCAAGAGACCCAGTACTTC.

The CDR3: CASSLVPGWPQHF. CDR3 DNA: TGTGCCAGCAGCTTAGTGCCGGGATGGCCCCAGCATTTT. The chain uses TRBV7-8 and TRBJ1-5; no clear D gene. V shed 1 base and J shed 9 bases, with 10 bases lying between them. CDR1 is SGHVS and CDR2 is FQNEAQ in the germline V gene. CDR3 length: 13 amino acids.

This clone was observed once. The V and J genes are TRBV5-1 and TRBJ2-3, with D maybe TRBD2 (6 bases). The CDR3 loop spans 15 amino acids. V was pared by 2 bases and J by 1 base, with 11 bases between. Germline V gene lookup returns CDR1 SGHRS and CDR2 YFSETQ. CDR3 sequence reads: CASSFDGGGTDTQYF. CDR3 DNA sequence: TGCGCCAGCAGCTTCGACGGGGGAGGCACAGATACGCAGTATTTT. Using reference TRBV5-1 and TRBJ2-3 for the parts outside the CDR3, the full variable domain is KAGVTQTPRYLIKTRGQQVTLSCSPISGHRSVSWYQQTPGQGLQFLFEYFSETQRNKGNFPGRFSGRQFSNSRSEMNVSTLELGDSALYLCASSFDGGGTDTQYFGPGTRLTVL.

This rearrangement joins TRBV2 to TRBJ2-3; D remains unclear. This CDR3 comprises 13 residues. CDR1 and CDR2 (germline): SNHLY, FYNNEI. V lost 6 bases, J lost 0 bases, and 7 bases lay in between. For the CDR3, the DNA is TGTGCCAGCAGAGGCATTAGCACAGATACGCAGTATTTT. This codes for CASRGISTDTQYF.

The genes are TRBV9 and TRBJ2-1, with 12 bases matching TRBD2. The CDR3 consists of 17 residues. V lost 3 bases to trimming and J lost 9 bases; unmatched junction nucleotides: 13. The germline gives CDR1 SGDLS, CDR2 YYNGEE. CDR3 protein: CASSAPLAGGPITEQFF. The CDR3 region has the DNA TGTGCCAGCAGCGCCCCTCTAGCGGGGGGGCCGATCACTGAGCAGTTCTTC. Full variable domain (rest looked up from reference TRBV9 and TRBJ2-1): DSGVTQTPKHLITATGQRVTLRCSPRSGDLSVYWYQQSLDQGLQFLIQYYNGEERAKGNILERFSAQQFPDLHSELNLSSLELGDSALYFCASSAPLAGGPITEQFFGPGTRLTVL.

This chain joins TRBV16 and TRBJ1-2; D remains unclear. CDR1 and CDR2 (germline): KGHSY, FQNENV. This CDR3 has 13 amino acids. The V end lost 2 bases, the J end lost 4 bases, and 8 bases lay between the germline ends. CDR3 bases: TGTGCCAGCAGCCAAAGTAACAGCTATGGCTACACCTTC. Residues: CASSQSNSYGYTF.

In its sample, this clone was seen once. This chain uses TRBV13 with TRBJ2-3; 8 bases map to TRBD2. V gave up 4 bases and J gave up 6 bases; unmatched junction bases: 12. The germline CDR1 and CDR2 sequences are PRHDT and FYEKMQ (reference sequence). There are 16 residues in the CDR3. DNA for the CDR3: TGTGCCAGCAGCTACGAGCGGGAGCCCGAGATGGATACGCAGTATTTT. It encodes CASSYEREPEMDTQYF.

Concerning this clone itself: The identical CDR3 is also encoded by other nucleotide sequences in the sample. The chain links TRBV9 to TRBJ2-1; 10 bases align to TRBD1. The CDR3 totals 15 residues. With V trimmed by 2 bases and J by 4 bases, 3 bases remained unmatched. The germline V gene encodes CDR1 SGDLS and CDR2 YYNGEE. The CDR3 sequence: CASSVGQGSYNEQFF. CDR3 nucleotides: TGTGCCAGCAGCGTGGGACAGGGGAGTTACAATGAGCAGTTCTTC.

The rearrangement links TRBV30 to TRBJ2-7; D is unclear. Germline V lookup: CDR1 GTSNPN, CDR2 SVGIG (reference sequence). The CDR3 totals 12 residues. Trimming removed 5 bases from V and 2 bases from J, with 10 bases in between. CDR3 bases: TGTGCCTGGCCGAGATGGCCCTACGAGCAGTACTTC. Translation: CAWPRWPYEQYF.

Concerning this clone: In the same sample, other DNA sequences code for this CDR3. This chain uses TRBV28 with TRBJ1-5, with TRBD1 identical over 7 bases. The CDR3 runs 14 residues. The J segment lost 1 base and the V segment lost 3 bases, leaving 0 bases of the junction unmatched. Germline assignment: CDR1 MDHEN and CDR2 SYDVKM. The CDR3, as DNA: TGTGCCAGCAGTTTCAGGGGGAGCAATCAGCCCCAGCATTTT. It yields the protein CASSFRGSNQPQHF.

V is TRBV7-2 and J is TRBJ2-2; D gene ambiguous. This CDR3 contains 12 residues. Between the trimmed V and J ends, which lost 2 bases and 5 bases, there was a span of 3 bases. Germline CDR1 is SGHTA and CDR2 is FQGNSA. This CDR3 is CASSLMTGELFF. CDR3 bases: TGTGCCAGCAGCTTAATGACCGGGGAGCTGTTTTTT.

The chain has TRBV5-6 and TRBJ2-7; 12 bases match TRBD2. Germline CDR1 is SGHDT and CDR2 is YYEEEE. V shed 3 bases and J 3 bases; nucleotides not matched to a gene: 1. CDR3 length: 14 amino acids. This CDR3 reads CASSWTSGVYEQYF. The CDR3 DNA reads TGTGCCAGCAGCTGGACTAGCGGGGTCTACGAGCAGTACTTC.

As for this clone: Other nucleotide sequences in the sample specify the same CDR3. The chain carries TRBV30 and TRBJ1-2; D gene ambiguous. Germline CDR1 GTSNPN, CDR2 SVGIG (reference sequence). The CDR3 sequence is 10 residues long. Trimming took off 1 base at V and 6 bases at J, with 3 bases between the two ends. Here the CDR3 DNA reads TGTGCCTGGAGTGGGGATGGCTACACCTTC. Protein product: CAWSGDGYTF.

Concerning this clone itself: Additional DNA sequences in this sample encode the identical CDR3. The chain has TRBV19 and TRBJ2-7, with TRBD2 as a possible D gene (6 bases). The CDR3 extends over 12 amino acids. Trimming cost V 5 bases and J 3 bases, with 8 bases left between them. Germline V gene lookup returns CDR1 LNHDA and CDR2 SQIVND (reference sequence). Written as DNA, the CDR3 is TGTGCCAGTAGTCCCGGGGGCTACGAGCAGTACTTC. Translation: CASSPGGYEQYF.

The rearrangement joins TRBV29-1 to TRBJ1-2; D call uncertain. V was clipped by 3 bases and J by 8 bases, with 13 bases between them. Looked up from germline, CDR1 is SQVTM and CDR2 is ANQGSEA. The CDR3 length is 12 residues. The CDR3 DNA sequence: TGCAGCGTTGACTTGGGGAGGAACGGCTACACCTTC. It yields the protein CSVDLGRNGYTF.

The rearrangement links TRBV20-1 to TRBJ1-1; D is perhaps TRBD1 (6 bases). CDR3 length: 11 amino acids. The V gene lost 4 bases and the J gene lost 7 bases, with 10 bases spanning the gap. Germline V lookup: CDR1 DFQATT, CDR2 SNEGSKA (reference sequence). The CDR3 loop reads CSATLTGEAFF. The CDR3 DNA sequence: TGCAGTGCTACTCTGACAGGTGAAGCTTTCTTT.

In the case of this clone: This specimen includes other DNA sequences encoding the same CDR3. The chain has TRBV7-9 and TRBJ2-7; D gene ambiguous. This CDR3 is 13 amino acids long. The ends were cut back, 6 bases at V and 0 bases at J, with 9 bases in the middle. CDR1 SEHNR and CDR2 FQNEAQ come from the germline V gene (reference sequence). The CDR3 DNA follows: TGTGCCAGCAGTCCACCGAGCTCCTACGAGCAGTACTTC. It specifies CASSPPSSYEQYF.

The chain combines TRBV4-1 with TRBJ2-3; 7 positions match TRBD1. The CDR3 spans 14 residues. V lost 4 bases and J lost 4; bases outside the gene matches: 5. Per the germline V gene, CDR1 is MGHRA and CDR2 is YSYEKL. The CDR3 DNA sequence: TGCGCCAGCAGCCCAACAGGGGACCCAGATACGCAGTATTTT. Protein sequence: CASSPTGDPDTQYF.

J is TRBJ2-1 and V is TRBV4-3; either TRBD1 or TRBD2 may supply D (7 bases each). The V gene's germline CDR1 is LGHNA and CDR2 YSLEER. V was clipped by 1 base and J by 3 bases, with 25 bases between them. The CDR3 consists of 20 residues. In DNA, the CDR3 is TGCGCCAGCAGCCAAGTAAGGGGGCTGAGACGGGAGGAGGACTACAATGAGCAGTTCTTC. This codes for CASSQVRGLRREEDYNEQFF.

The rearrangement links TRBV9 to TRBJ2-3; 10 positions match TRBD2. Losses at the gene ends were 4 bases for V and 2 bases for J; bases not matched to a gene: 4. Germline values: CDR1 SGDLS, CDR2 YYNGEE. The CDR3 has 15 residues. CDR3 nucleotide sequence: TGTGCCAGCAGCTATGGACTAGCGGTCACAGATACGCAGTATTTT. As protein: CASSYGLAVTDTQYF.

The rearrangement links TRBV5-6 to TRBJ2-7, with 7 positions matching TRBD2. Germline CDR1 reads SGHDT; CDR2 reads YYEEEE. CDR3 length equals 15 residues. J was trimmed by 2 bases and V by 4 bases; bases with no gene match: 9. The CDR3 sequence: CASSLPGLPTYEQYF. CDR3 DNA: TGTGCCAGCAGCCTTCCGGGACTACCTACCTACGAGCAGTACTTC.

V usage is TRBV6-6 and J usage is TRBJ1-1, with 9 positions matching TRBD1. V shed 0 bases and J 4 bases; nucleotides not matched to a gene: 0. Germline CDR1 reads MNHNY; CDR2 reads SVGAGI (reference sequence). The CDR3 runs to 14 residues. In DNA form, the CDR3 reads TGTGCCAGCAGTTACTCGACAGGGGGCACTGAAGCTTTCTTT. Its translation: CASSYSTGGTEAFF.